The 22 T cell receptor beta chains below all came from one sample that was sequenced in a study of sequential checkpoint blockade in melanoma (dated by TCRdb to between 2019 and 2020). The treatment or condition label here, explained by the study, means: randomized to nivolumab then ipilimumab (arm A) or the reverse (arm B). Library preparation used the immunoSEQ multiplex PCR assay. TCRdb stores this immuneACCESS table with in-frame sequences only. Part of the clones is absent; in the studies checked, under half of the shortfall reflects unresolved V genes, and no reason is known for the rest. For this sample the table gives more than 25,000 clones, of which roughly nine tenths were detected only once. The top ten clones comprise less than 15% of the sample. The source material was CD8+ T cells sorted from blood (inferred from file names), sampled from a patient given nivolumab and ipilimumab in sequence. The source is a human donor with melanoma.

This rearrangement joins TRBV11-2 to TRBJ2-7; TRBD2 matches at 9 bases. CDR1 and CDR2 (germline): SGHAT, FQNNGV. V was clipped by 1 base and J by 2 bases; unmatched bases: 3. The CDR3 extends over 15 amino acids. CDR3 sequence (DNA): TGTGCCAGCAGCTTAGGGACTAGCGTTACCTACGAGCAGTACTTC. This sequence encodes CASSLGTSVTYEQYF.

This clone was seen just once. The chain couples TRBV7-2 to TRBJ2-1; 7 bases are a match to TRBD2. From germline, CDR1 is SGHTA and CDR2 FQGNSA. The CDR3 sequence is 12 residues long. The V gene end was trimmed by 5 bases and the J gene end by 7 bases; junction bases not matched to a gene: 2. The chain's CDR3 is CASSVSGNEQFF. The CDR3 DNA follows: TGTGCCAGCAGCGTTAGCGGGAATGAGCAGTTCTTC. Full variable domain (remainder filled in from reference TRBV7-2 and TRBJ2-1): GAGVSQSPSNKVTEKGKDVELRCDPISGHTALYWYRQSLGQGLEFLIYFQGNSAPDKSGLPSDRFSAERTGGSVSTLTIQRTQQEDSAVYLCASSVSGNEQFFGPGTRLTVL.

The CDR3 spells CASSARWGRETQYF. CDR3 DNA: TGTGCCAGCAGCGCCCGGTGGGGGAGGGAGACCCAGTACTTC. The rearrangement links TRBV28 to TRBJ2-5; a weak D match, TRBD2 (6 bases). V lost 6 bases, J lost 5 bases, and 16 bases lay in between. The CDR3 is made up of 14 amino acids. In germline, CDR1 is MDHEN, CDR2 SYDVKM.

The rearrangement links TRBV6-5 to TRBJ1-2; 10 bases agree with TRBD1. The V gene's germline CDR1 is MNHEY and CDR2 SVGAGI. V was pared by 1 base and J by 6 bases, with 5 bases of the junction left unmatched. The CDR3 length is 15 residues. The CDR3 loop is CASSYFGQGVNGYTF. CDR3 nucleotide sequence: TGTGCCAGCAGTTACTTTGGACAGGGGGTTAATGGCTACACCTTC.

J is TRBJ1-2 and V is TRBV10-1; D gene uncertain. CDR1 is WNHNN, CDR2 SYGVQD, per germline (reference sequence). V was clipped by 8 bases and J by 1 base, with 14 bases between them. The CDR3 length is 14 residues. For the CDR3, the DNA is TGCGCCAGCGAGGATCCACGGATTAACTATGGCTACACCTTC. It is translated as CASEDPRINYGYTF.

The rearrangement uses TRBV7-3 and TRBJ2-1; a weak D match, TRBD2 (7 bases). V dropped 0 bases and J dropped 2 bases, with 11 bases sitting between them. Germline-derived CDR1 and CDR2 are SGHTA and FQGTGA. The length of the CDR3 is 16 residues. The CDR3 DNA follows: TGTGCCAGCAGCTTAACAGGGGGGGAGCCCTACAATGAGCAGTTCTTC. Protein product: CASSLTGGEPYNEQFF.

This chain uses TRBV7-3 with TRBJ2-1; D is unresolved. In germline, CDR1 is SGHTA, CDR2 FQGTGA. Deletions cut 5 bases from V and 6 bases from J, with 17 bases between. CDR3 length: 15 residues. The CDR3 region has the DNA TGTGCCAGCAGCCCCCCAGGTGGGTTTCTCAATGAGCAGTTCTTC. Encoded protein: CASSPPGGFLNEQFF. The full variable domain, with the rest looked up from reference TRBV7-3 and TRBJ2-1, is GAGVSQTPSNKVTEKGKYVELRCDPISGHTALYWYRQSLGQGPEFLIYFQGTGAADDSGLPNDRFFAVRPEGSVSTLKIQRTERGDSAVYLCASSPPGGFLNEQFFGPGTRLTVL.

A remark on this clone: A read error is possible here, since a much larger clone lies one base away. This same CDR3 is encoded by further DNA sequences in the sample. In nucleotides, the CDR3 is TGCGCCAGCAGCCAACAGGGGGCAGGGGGCTACACCTTC. Translated, it gives CASSQQGAGGYTF. This chain joins TRBV4-1 and TRBJ1-2; 8 bases map to TRBD1. The CDR3 totals 13 residues. In germline, CDR1 is MGHRA, CDR2 YSYEKL. Trimming took 2 bases from V and 8 from J; bases not matched to a gene: 4.

This chain joins TRBV27 and TRBJ2-1, with a weak D call TRBD2 (6 bases). V was cut by 4 bases and J by 6 bases, with 13 bases left in between. Germline CDR1 MNHEY, CDR2 SMNVEV (reference sequence). The CDR3 has 14 residues. The CDR3 region is CASSSQMGGNEQFF. CDR3 bases: TGTGCCAGCAGTTCACAGATGGGGGGCAATGAGCAGTTCTTC.

The chain uses TRBV4-3 and TRBJ1-2, with 7 bases matching TRBD1. With V trimmed by 3 bases and J by 8 bases, 6 bases remained unmatched. CDR3 size: 13 residues. Germline CDR1 reads LGHNA; CDR2 reads YSLEER. The chain's CDR3 is CASSHSEGAGYTF. The CDR3 bases are TGCGCCAGCAGCCACTCGGAGGGGGCAGGCTACACCTTC.

CDR3 protein: CASSLGLAGAEQYF. DNA for the CDR3: TGTGCCAGCAGTTTGGGGCTAGCGGGAGCCGAGCAGTACTTC. The chain recombines TRBV27 with TRBJ2-5, with 10 bases identical to TRBD2. The DNA matches TRBJ2-7 better at its end, which makes the J call doubtful. Germline V lookup: CDR1 MNHEY, CDR2 SMNVEV (reference sequence). The length of the CDR3 is 14 residues.

The chain recombines TRBV11-2 with TRBJ2-2, with D unresolved. Germline-derived CDR1 and CDR2 are SGHAT and FQNNGV. Trimming took off 6 bases at V and 3 bases at J, with 11 bases between the two ends. The CDR3 loop spans 14 amino acids. The CDR3 coding sequence is TGTGCCAGCAGTGGCCTTCGGGACACCGGGGAGCTGTTTTTT. It specifies CASSGLRDTGELFF.

This rearrangement joins TRBV7-8 to TRBJ2-2, with D maybe TRBD1 (5 bases). Germline CDR1 is SGHVS and CDR2 is FQNEAQ. The ends were cut back, 6 bases at V and 4 bases at J, with 12 bases in the middle. This CDR3 is built from 14 residues. CDR3 DNA: TGTGCCAGCAGGTCTCAGGGTTTCACCGGGGAGCTGTTTTTT. Amino acids: CASRSQGFTGELFF.

CDR3 nucleotide sequence: TGTGCCAGTAGTACCGCGACAGGGGCTAGCAATCAGCCCCAGCATTTT. It specifies CASSTATGASNQPQHF. The chain employs TRBV19 and TRBJ1-5; 8 nucleotides agree with TRBD1. The germline V gene has CDR1 LNHDA and CDR2 SQIVND (reference sequence). This CDR3 has 16 amino acids. J was trimmed by 0 bases and V by 4 bases; bases with no gene match: 5.

On this clone itself: At one boundary the junction diverges from the germline segment, which might be a read error. The rearrangement uses TRBV7-7 and TRBJ2-1, with 8 positions matching TRBD2. Per germline, CDR1 SSHAT and CDR2 FNYEAQ (reference sequence). The CDR3 length is 17 residues. The chain's CDR3 is CASSETTSGDSYNEQFF. Written as DNA, the CDR3 is TGTGCTAGCAGCGAGACCACTAGCGGAGACTCCTACAATGAGCAGTTCTTC.

This clone is medium-sized within its sample. J is TRBJ2-1 and V is TRBV28; D unresolved. The germline V and J ends were trimmed by 6 bases and 0 bases, with 12 bases remaining between them. The V gene's germline CDR1 is MDHEN and CDR2 SYDVKM. This CDR3 is 15 amino acids long. CDR3 sequence: CASSNQASSYNEQFF. CDR3 in DNA: TGTGCCAGCAGCAATCAAGCGAGCTCCTACAATGAGCAGTTCTTC.

The rearrangement joins TRBV5-1 to TRBJ2-2, with D tentatively TRBD2 (5 bases). The CDR3 sequence is 12 residues long. Trimming shortened V by 7 bases and J by 7 bases, and 11 bases separated the two germline ends. Germline CDR1 is SGHRS and CDR2 is YFSETQ. The CDR3 region has the DNA TGCGCCAGCGAGGATGGGAGCGGGGAGCTGTTTTTT. It is translated as CASEDGSGELFF.

This chain links TRBV4-3 with TRBJ2-7; D gene unclear. CDR1 LGHNA and CDR2 YSLEER come from the germline V gene. The V end lost 0 bases, the J end lost 3 bases, and 9 bases lay between the germline ends. The CDR3 is made up of 14 amino acids. CDR3: CASSQEPGFYEQYF. The DNA for the CDR3 is TGCGCCAGCAGCCAAGAACCGGGTTTCTACGAGCAGTACTTC.

The chain employs TRBV5-4 and TRBJ1-1, with 9 bases aligning to TRBD1. Germline values: CDR1 SGHNT, CDR2 YYREEE (reference sequence). This CDR3 is built from 15 residues. V was clipped by 4 bases and J by 3 bases; unmatched bases: 7. The CDR3 coding sequence is TGTGCCAGCAGCCCCAGGACAGGGGATGACACTGAAGCTTTCTTT. Encoded protein: CASSPRTGDDTEAFF. Based on the CDR3 plus reference TRBV5-4 and TRBJ1-1, the full variable domain is ETGVTQSPTHLIKTRGQQVTLRCSSQSGHNTVSWYQQALGQGPQFIFQYYREEENGRGNFPPRFSGLQFPNYSSELNVNALELDDSALYLCASSPRTGDDTEAFFGQGTRLTVV.

The rearrangement joins TRBV5-1 to TRBJ1-2, with D uncertain. The CDR3 spans 15 residues. Trimming shortened V by 0 bases and J by 0 bases, and 9 bases separated the two germline ends. Germline values: CDR1 SGHRS, CDR2 YFSETQ. The CDR3 DNA sequence: TGCGCCAGCAGCTTGGTGCCAGGTGCTAACTATGGCTACACCTTC. Translating it yields CASSLVPGANYGYTF.

The chain recombines TRBV13 with TRBJ2-2, with 8 bases that match TRBD1. The germline V gene has CDR1 PRHDT and CDR2 FYEKMQ (reference sequence). V shed 5 bases and J 4 bases; nucleotides not matched to a gene: 18. CDR3 length: 19 amino acids. The CDR3 region has the DNA TGTGCCAGCAGCCCAACCGGGACAGGCACTACTCGGGGCACCGGGGAGCTGTTTTTT. Translating gives CASSPTGTGTTRGTGELFF.

This clone showed up just once. The V and J genes are TRBV19 and TRBJ1-1, with D possibly being TRBD1 (5 bases). The CDR3 consists of 16 residues. The V gene lost 3 bases and the J gene lost 0 bases, with 14 bases spanning the gap. Germline CDR1 is LNHDA and CDR2 is SQIVND (reference sequence). The CDR3 spells CASSIYGGGMNTEAFF. DNA for the CDR3: TGTGCCAGTAGTATTTATGGGGGGGGGATGAACACTGAAGCTTTCTTT.